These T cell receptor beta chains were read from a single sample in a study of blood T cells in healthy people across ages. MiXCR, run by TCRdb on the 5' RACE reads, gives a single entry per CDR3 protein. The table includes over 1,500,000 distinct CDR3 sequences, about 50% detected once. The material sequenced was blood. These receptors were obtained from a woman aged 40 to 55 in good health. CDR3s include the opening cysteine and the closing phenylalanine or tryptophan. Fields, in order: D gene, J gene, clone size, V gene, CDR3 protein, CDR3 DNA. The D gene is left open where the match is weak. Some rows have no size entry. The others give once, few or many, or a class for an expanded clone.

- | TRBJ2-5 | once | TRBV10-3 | CAISESSQATQYF | TGTGCCATCAGTGAGTCGAGTCAAGCGACCCAGTACTTC
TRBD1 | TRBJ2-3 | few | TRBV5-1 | CASSWRDRGITDTQYF | TGCGCCAGCAGCTGGCGGGACAGGGGGATAACAGATACGCAGTATTTT
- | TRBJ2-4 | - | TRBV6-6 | CASRTLSRGGAKNIQYF | TGTGCCAGCAGAACATTAAGCAGGGGTGGAGCCAAAAACATTCAGTACTTC
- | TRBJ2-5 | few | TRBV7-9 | CASTESGRGQETQYF | TGTGCCAGCACCGAGTCAGGCAGGGGCCAAGAGACCCAGTACTTC
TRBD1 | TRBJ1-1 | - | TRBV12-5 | CASGLHPGQGRLTEAFF | TGTGCTAGTGGTCTCCACCCAGGACAGGGTAGGCTCACTGAAGCTTTCTTT
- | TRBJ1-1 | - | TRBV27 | CASSRPDREAFF | TGTGCCAGCAGCCGCCCCGACAGAGAAGCTTTCTTT
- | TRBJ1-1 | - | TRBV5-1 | CASSWGARGVLGRNTEAFF | TGCGCCAGCAGCTGGGGGGCGCGGGGAGTCTTAGGGAGGAACACTGAAGCTTTCTTT
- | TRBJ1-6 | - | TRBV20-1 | CSAPLRGSSYNSPLHF | TGCAGTGCCCCACTGAGGGGTAGCTCCTATAATTCACCCCTCCACTTT
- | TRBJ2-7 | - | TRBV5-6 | CASSPGTNGGLSSYEQYF | TGTGCCAGCAGCCCTGGGACTAACGGGGGCCTTAGCTCCTACGAGCAGTACTTC
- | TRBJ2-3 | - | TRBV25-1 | CASSGVGADTQYF | TGTGCCAGCAGTGGGGTTGGCGCAGATACACAGTATTTT
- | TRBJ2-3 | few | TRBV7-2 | CASSLPPTQYF | TGTGCCAGCAGCCTCCCGCCTACGCAGTATTTT
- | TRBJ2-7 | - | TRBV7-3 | CASSPQGNNEQYF | TGTGCCAGCAGCCCACAGGGTAACAATGAGCAGTACTTC
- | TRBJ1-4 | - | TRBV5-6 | CASSFRTVATNEKLFF | TGTGCCAGCAGCTTCCGTACGGTAGCAACTAATGAAAAACTGTTTTTT
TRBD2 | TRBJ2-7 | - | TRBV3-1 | CASSLTVLSVVGLYEQYF | TGTGCCAGCAGCCTGACCGTGCTGTCAGTGGTGGGACTATACGAGCAGTACTTC
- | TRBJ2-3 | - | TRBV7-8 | CASSLGKPRTDTQYF | TGTGCCAGCAGCTTAGGGAAACCTCGCACAGATACGCAGTATTTT
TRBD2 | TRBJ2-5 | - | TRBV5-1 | CASSSELAGVQETQYF | TGCGCCAGCAGCTCCGAACTAGCGGGGGTCCAAGAGACCCAGTACTTC
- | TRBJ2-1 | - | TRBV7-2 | CASSLDLYNKQFF | TGTGCCAGCAGCTTAGACTTGTACAATAAGCAGTTCTTC
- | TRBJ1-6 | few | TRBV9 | CASSVGSPSPLHF | TGTGCCAGCAGCGTAGGGTCCCCAAGCCCCCTCCACTTT
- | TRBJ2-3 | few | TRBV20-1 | CSARDRTTDTQYF | TGCAGTGCTAGAGATCGGACCACAGATACGCAGTATTTT
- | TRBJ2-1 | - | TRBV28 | CASSFLQGPSYNEQFF | TGTGCCAGCAGTTTCCTACAGGGCCCTTCCTACAATGAGCAGTTCTTC
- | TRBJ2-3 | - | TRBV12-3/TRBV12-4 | CASSAQGGTSTDTQYF | TGTGCCAGCAGTGCACAGGGGGGGACTAGCACAGATACGCAGTATTTT
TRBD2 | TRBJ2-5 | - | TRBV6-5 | CASSYSRLAGNIETQYF | TGTGCCAGCAGTTACTCGAGGCTAGCGGGGAACATAGAGACCCAGTACTTC
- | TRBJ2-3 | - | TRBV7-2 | CASSLVAGPGTDTQYF | TGTGCCAGCAGCTTAGTCGCAGGGCCGGGCACAGATACGCAGTATTTT
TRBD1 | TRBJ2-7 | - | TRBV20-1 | CSARGRDRGSTKQYF | TGCAGTGCTAGAGGCCGAGACAGGGGGTCTACTAAGCAGTACTTC
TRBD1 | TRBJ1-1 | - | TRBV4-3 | CASSQRTGITEAFF | TGCGCCAGCAGCCAACGGACAGGAATAACTGAAGCTTTCTTT
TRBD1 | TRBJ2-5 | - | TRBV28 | CASSLSVDREETQYF | TGTGCCAGCAGTTTATCGGTCGACAGGGAGGAGACCCAGTACTTC
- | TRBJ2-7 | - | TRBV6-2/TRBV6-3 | CASSTLAEYEQYF | TGTGCCAGCAGTACCCTTGCTGAATACGAGCAGTACTTC
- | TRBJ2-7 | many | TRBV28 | CASSSGISYEQYF | TGTGCCAGCAGTTCCGGGATCTCCTACGAGCAGTACTTC
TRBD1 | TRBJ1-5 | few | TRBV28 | CASSPGQGYNQPQHF | TGTGCCAGCAGCCCGGGACAGGGCTACAATCAGCCCCAGCATTTT
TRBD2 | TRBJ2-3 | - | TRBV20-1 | CSARVAGGPSTDTQYF | TGCAGTGCTAGAGTAGCGGGGGGTCCTAGCACAGATACGCAGTATTTT
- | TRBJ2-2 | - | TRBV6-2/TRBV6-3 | CASSYLRAANTGELFF | TGTGCCAGCAGTTATTTGAGGGCAGCGAACACCGGGGAGCTGTTTTTT
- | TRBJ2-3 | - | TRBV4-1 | CASSQLRQTITDTQYF | TGCGCCAGCAGCCAACTTAGACAGACCATCACAGATACGCAGTATTTT
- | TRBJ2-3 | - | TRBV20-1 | CSAKQRRLNTDTQYF | TGCAGTGCTAAACAACGGCGCCTTAACACAGATACGCAGTATTTT
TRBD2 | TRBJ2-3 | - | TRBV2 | CASSGTSGRFVYF | TGTGCCAGCAGTGGGACTAGCGGGAGGTTTGTGTATTTT
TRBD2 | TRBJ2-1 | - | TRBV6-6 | CASSALAGGPKEFF | TGTGCCAGCAGTGCCCTAGCGGGGGGCCCAAAGGAGTTCTTC
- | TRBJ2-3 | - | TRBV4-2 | CASSHLRNTDTQYF | TGTGCCAGCAGCCACTTAAGAAACACAGATACGCAGTATTTT
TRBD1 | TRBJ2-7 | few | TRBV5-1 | CASSLTPDRLYEQYF | TGCGCCAGCAGCTTGACCCCGGACAGGCTCTACGAGCAGTACTTC
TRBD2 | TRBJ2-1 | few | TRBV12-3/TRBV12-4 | CASTGTSGGAFYNEQFF | TGTGCCAGCACCGGGACTAGCGGGGGGGCATTCTACAATGAGCAGTTCTTC
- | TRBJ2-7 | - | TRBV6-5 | CASSSPGSYNEQYF | TGTGCCAGCAGTTCCCCGGGCTCCTACAATGAGCAGTACTTC
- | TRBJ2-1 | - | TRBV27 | CASNPGPYNEQFF | TGTGCCAGCAATCCAGGACCGTACAATGAGCAGTTCTTC
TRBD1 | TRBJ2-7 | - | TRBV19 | CASSIIGQGTYEQYF | TGTGCCAGTAGTATAATCGGACAGGGAACCTACGAGCAGTACTTC
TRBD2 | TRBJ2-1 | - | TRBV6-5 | CASSYMPSGGNEQFF | TGTGCCAGCAGTTACATGCCTAGCGGGGGCAATGAGCAGTTCTTC